Below, 27 T cell receptor beta chains from the same sample are listed, as sequenced in a study of molecular identifiers for immune sequencing clone quantification. TCRdb re-derived calls from the PCR reads in MiXCR, one entry per CDR3 protein. The table records under 650,000 distinct CDR3 sequences, just under 20% of them present only once. The sample was naive CD8+ T cells from blood, with Jurkat cell RNA spiked in. The subset: FACS-sorted CD8+CD4-CCR7+CD45RA+ naive T cells. These receptors all stem from a human donor in good health. Some libraries in this study had Jurkat cell RNA spiked in.

This clonotype has at least ten counts. This sequence joins TRBV20-1 and TRBJ1-1; the D is unclear. This CDR3 region has 12 residues. V dropped 1 base and J dropped 3 bases, with 6 bases sitting between them. Germline CDR1 reads DFQATT; CDR2 reads SNEGSKA (reference sequence). The CDR3 sequence: CSARGGYTEAFF. CDR3 DNA sequence: TGCAGTGCTAGAGGTGGGTACACTGAAGCTTTCTTT.

With respect to this clonotype: It may be a read error: a sequence one base away is much more abundant. This sequence joins TRBV12-3 or TRBV12-4 and TRBJ1-5; 7 nucleotides match TRBD1. The V segment lost 5 bases and the J segment 4 bases; nucleotides outside the gene matches: 5. There are 14 residues in the CDR3. The CDR3 region has the DNA TGTGCCAGCAGTAAGGGACAGCAAAATCAGCCCCAGCATTTT. Translated, it gives CASSKGQQNQPQHF.

The chain links TRBV28 to TRBJ1-1; TRBD1 might be the D (6 bases). This CDR3 has 17 amino acids. Deletions cut 4 bases from V and 3 bases from J, with 21 bases between. Germline CDR1 is MDHEN and CDR2 is SYDVKM. CDR3 nucleotides: TGTGCCAGCAGTTACCCCCCCGGGAAGGGGGAGGACACTGAAGCTTTCTTT. Translation: CASSYPPGKGEDTEAFF. Drawing the rest from reference TRBV28 and TRBJ1-1, the complete variable domain is DVKVTQSSRYLVKRTGEKVFLECVQDMDHENMFWYRQDPGLGLRLIYFSYDVKMKEKGDIPEGYSVSREKKERFSLILESASTNQTSMYLCASSYPPGKGEDTEAFFGQGTRLTVV.

Many counts were recorded for this clonotype. This sequence joins TRBV25-1 and TRBJ2-3; tentatively, D is TRBD2 (5 bases). The CDR3 extends over 16 amino acids. Germline V CDR1 and CDR2: MGHDK, SYGVNS. V gave up 3 bases and J gave up 3 bases, with 16 bases separating them. Here the CDR3 DNA reads TGTGCCAGCAGTGAGTCCGGTACGGGGATGACAGATACGCAGTATTTT. Its protein product is CASSESGTGMTDTQYF.

The gene calls are TRBV15 and TRBJ2-7, with D perhaps matching TRBD2 (6 bases). CDR3 size: 13 residues. The V and J ends lost 4 bases and 7 bases respectively, with 14 bases between them. Germline CDR1 reads LNHNV; CDR2 reads YYDKDF (reference sequence). In nucleotides, the CDR3 is TGTGCCACCAGCACCCGACTAGGTAAAGAGCAGTACTTC. Its translation is CATSTRLGKEQYF.

The V and J genes are TRBV6-2 or TRBV6-3 and TRBJ2-7, with D perhaps assigned TRBD1 or TRBD2 (6 bases each). V dropped 7 bases and J dropped 2 bases, with 12 bases sitting between them. Germline CDR1 is MNHEY and CDR2 is SVGEGT. There are 13 residues in the CDR3. The CDR3 sequence: CASTHGGPYEQYF. For the CDR3, the DNA is TGTGCCAGCACCCATGGGGGGCCCTACGAGCAGTACTTC.

This clonotype was observed a handful of times. The J gene is TRBJ1-1, the V gene TRBV6-2 or TRBV6-3, with 10 bases fitting TRBD1. Losses at the gene ends were 6 bases for V and 12 bases for J; bases not matched to a gene: 10. The CDR3 has 13 amino acids. CDR1 and CDR2 (germline): MNHEY, SVGEGT. CDR3 in DNA: TGTGCCAGCAGAAAAGGGACAGGGGTGACGACTTTCTTT. Protein: CASRKGTGVTTFF.

As for this clonotype: A much larger clone differs from this one at a single base, so this may be a read error. V usage is TRBV6-5 and J usage is TRBJ2-7; no clear D gene. CDR3 length: 14 residues. CDR1 is MNHEY and CDR2 is SVGAGI in the germline V gene. The CDR3: CVSSYFRDSYEQYF. For the CDR3, the DNA is TGTGTCAGCAGTTACTTTAGGGACTCCTACGAGCAGTACTTC.

This chain connects TRBV19 to TRBJ2-1, with 12 bases fitting TRBD2. The CDR3 extends over 16 amino acids. V gave up 4 bases and J gave up 7 bases; unmatched junction bases: 8. Germline values: CDR1 LNHDA, CDR2 SQIVND (reference sequence). CDR3 protein: CASSTYTSGGLNEQFF. DNA for the CDR3: TGTGCCAGTAGTACTTACACTAGCGGGGGGTTAAATGAGCAGTTCTTC.

This clonotype has a count of ten or more. V usage is TRBV29-1 and J usage is TRBJ2-3; TRBD2 might be the D (5 bases). The germline gives CDR1 SQVTM, CDR2 ANQGSEA. Trimming removed 8 bases at V and 0 bases at J, with 12 bases between. This CDR3 has 13 residues. Here the CDR3 DNA reads TGCAGCATTCCATCGGGGAGCACAGATACGCAGTATTTT. This gives the protein CSIPSGSTDTQYF.

The chain employs TRBV5-1 and TRBJ2-1, with D possibly TRBD1 on 6 matching bases. Deletions cut 0 bases from V and 10 bases from J, with 11 bases between. CDR1 is SGHRS, CDR2 YFSETQ, per germline. This CDR3 has 13 residues. The CDR3 nucleotides read TGCGCCAGCAGCTTGGATGGGGGCTGGGAGCAGTTCTTC. Protein sequence: CASSLDGGWEQFF.

This chain connects TRBV24-1 to TRBJ2-3, with 11 bases identical to TRBD2. There are 18 residues in the CDR3. Trimming removed 3 bases from V and 1 base from J; junction bases left unmatched: 8. From germline, CDR1 is KGHDR and CDR2 SFDVKD. CDR3 loop: CATSDDRTSGLGTDTQYF. The CDR3 bases are TGTGCCACCAGTGATGATCGGACTAGCGGGTTGGGCACAGATACGCAGTATTTT.

This clonotype was detected ten times or more. This chain connects TRBV29-1 to TRBJ2-3; D possibly corresponds to TRBD1 (6 bases). The germline V gene encodes CDR1 SQVTM and CDR2 ANQGSEA. V was clipped by 7 bases and J by 5 bases, with 16 bases between them. The length of the CDR3 is 13 residues. The CDR3 nucleotides are TGCAGCGCTCCCTCCAGGGGTATAGATACGCAGTATTTT. Translating gives CSAPSRGIDTQYF.

This clonotype came up many times. The chain recombines TRBV4-3 with TRBJ2-7; D not certain. The V and J ends lost 0 bases and 4 bases respectively, with 7 bases between them. The CDR3 spans 13 residues. From germline, CDR1 is LGHNA and CDR2 YSLEER. The chain's CDR3 is CASSQDQLYEQYF. Here the CDR3 DNA reads TGCGCCAGCAGCCAAGATCAGTTATACGAGCAGTACTTC.

This clonotype appeared many times. The V call is TRBV6-2 or TRBV6-3, the J call TRBJ1-1; no definite D call. Trimming took off 6 bases at V and 5 bases at J, with 10 bases between the two ends. This CDR3 is built from 12 residues. Germline values: CDR1 MNHEY, CDR2 SVGEGT. In DNA, the CDR3 is TGTGCCAGCAGCGCGGTTGGAACTGAAGCTTTCTTT. It codes for CASSAVGTEAFF.

Many counts were recorded for this clonotype. The chain employs TRBV7-2 and TRBJ2-1; D unresolved. V dropped 3 bases and J dropped 1 base, with 7 bases sitting between them. Germline assignment: CDR1 SGHTA and CDR2 FQGNSA. The CDR3 loop spans 14 amino acids. The CDR3 DNA reads as TGTGCCAGCAGCTTTTTGCTATCCTACAATGAGCAGTTCTTC. It yields the protein CASSFLLSYNEQFF.

The CDR3 reads CASSDRWTMDHTDTQYF. The CDR3 DNA follows: TGTGCCAGTAGTGATCGATGGACTATGGACCACACAGATACGCAGTATTTT. The chain recombines TRBV19 with TRBJ2-3; maybe TRBD2 (6 bases). Germline loops: CDR1 LNHDA, CDR2 SQIVND (reference sequence). The V and J ends lost 5 bases and 2 bases respectively, with 20 bases between them. This CDR3 spans 17 amino acids.

The table lists this clonotype with many counts. The chain couples TRBV6-6 to TRBJ1-4, with 7 bases matching TRBD1. The germline CDR1 and CDR2 sequences are MNHNY and SVGAGI (reference sequence). The ends lost 7 bases at V and 0 bases at J; junction bases unmatched: 14. The CDR3 totals 18 residues. The CDR3 DNA reads TGTGCCAGCAATTCCGGGACAGAGAAGATAACAACTAATGAAAAACTGTTTTTT. As protein: CASNSGTEKITTNEKLFF.

V gene TRBV7-2 combines with J gene TRBJ2-7; no firm D call. This CDR3 region has 13 residues. Germline CDR1 and CDR2: SGHTA and FQGNSA. Trimming removed 5 bases from V and 3 bases from J, with 11 bases in between. The CDR3, as DNA: TGTGCCAGCAGCACGGAGACTTACTACGAGCAGTACTTC. It is translated as CASSTETYYEQYF.

This clonotype was counted at least ten times. V gene TRBV18 combines with J gene TRBJ2-7, with D perhaps being TRBD1 or TRBD2 (5 bases each). The CDR3 contains 15 residues. Germline assignment: CDR1 KGHSH and CDR2 LQKENI. The V end was cut by 3 bases, the J end by 2 bases, with 14 bases between. CDR3 residues: CASSPPGRIAYEQYF. The CDR3 DNA is TGTGCCAGCTCACCTCCGGGGCGCATTGCCTACGAGCAGTACTTC.

In the case of this clonotype: The junction departs from germline at one end; a sequencing error may be responsible. The chain carries TRBV28 and TRBJ1-4; no reliable D call. The CDR3 is 14 residues long. CDR1 and CDR2 from the germline V gene are MDHEN and SYDVKM. The CDR3 DNA is TGTGCCAACAGTTTATATGCAACTAATGAAAAACTGTTTTTT. Amino acid sequence: CANSLYATNEKLFF.

V and J are TRBV27 and TRBJ2-7; tentatively, D is TRBD2 (5 bases). The germline gives CDR1 MNHEY, CDR2 SMNVEV (reference sequence). CDR3 length: 14 amino acids. Trimming cost V 5 bases and J 4 bases, with 15 bases left between them. This CDR3 reads CASSPGNPSYEQYF. The CDR3 DNA sequence: TGTGCCAGCAGTCCCGGGAACCCGTCTTACGAGCAGTACTTC.

The V call is TRBV27, the J call TRBJ2-6; TRBD1 matches at 12 bases. The CDR3 has 16 residues. J was trimmed by 0 bases and V by 8 bases; bases with no gene match: 2. CDR1 and CDR2 (germline): MNHEY, SMNVEV (reference sequence). The CDR3 reads CASGDRGPSGANVLTF. The CDR3 DNA is TGTGCCAGCGGGGACAGGGGGCCCTCTGGGGCCAACGTCCTGACTTTC.

This clonotype was observed many times. The chain is built from TRBV27 and TRBJ1-1; 9 positions agree with TRBD1. The CDR3 extends over 14 amino acids. Germline CDR1 reads MNHEY; CDR2 reads SMNVEV (reference sequence). After removal of 3 bases from V and 10 bases from J, the junction contained 9 bases not matched to a gene. CDR3 protein: CASSFTGGTWGAFF. The CDR3 DNA reads as TGTGCCAGCAGTTTCACAGGGGGCACGTGGGGAGCTTTCTTT.

This clonotype was seen a single time. A read error may explain this, as a much larger clone is one base away. The chain combines TRBV7-9 with TRBJ1-4; no firm D call. Looked up from germline, CDR1 is SEHNR and CDR2 is FQNEAQ (reference sequence). This CDR3 is built from 14 residues. V shed 6 bases and J shed 4 bases, with 12 bases lying between them. CDR3 DNA sequence: TGTGCCAGCAGTATAGGGCCTGATAATGAAAAACTGTTTTTT. Translating it yields CASSIGPDNEKLFF.

The sample holds many counts of this clonotype. V usage is TRBV28 and J usage is TRBJ2-7; no clear D. Trimming stripped 1 base from V and 7 bases from J, with 8 bases between. CDR1 and CDR2 (germline): MDHEN, SYDVKM. The CDR3 has 12 residues. The CDR3 DNA is TGTGCCAGCAGTTTATTTGGTCGGGAGCAGTACTTC. The encoded protein is CASSLFGREQYF. The variable domain in full, completed from reference TRBV28 and TRBJ2-7, reads DVKVTQSSRYLVKRTGEKVFLECVQDMDHENMFWYRQDPGLGLRLIYFSYDVKMKEKGDIPEGYSVSREKKERFSLILESASTNQTSMYLCASSLFGREQYFGPGTRLTVT.

This clonotype was found many times. The chain links TRBV12-3 or TRBV12-4 to TRBJ2-3, with a tentative D call TRBD2 (6 bases). V lost 5 bases, J lost 2 bases, and 17 bases lay in between. This CDR3 contains 16 residues. CDR3 bases: TGTGCCAGCAGTCTGGGCTTTCGGGGGAACACAGATACGCAGTATTTT. As protein: CASSLGFRGNTDTQYF.